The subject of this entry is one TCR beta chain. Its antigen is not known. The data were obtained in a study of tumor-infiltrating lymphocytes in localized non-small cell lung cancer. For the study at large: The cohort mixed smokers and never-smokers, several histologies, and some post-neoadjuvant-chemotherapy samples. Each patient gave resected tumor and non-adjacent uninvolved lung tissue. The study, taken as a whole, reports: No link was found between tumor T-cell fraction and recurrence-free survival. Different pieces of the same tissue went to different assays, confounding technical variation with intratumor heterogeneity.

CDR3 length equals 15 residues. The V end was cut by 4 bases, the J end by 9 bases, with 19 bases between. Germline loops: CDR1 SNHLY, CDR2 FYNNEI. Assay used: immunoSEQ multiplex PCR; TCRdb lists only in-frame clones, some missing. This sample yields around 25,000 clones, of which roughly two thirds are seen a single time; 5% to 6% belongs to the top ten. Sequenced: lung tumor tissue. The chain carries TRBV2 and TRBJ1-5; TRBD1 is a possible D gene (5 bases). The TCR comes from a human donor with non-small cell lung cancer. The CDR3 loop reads CASSVDEGTGSPQHF. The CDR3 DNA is TGTGCCAGCAGTGTTGATGAAGGGACCGGATCGCCCCAGCATTTT.